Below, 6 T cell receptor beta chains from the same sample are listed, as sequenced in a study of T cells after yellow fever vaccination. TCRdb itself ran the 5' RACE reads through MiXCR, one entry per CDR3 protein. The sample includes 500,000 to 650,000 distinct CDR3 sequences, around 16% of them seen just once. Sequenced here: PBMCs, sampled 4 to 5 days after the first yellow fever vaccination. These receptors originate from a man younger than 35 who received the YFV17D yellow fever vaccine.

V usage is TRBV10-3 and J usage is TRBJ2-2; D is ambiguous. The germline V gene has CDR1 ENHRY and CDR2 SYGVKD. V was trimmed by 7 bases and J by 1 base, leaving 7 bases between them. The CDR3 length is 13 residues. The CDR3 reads CAITQQNTGELFF. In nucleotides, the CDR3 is TGTGCCATCACCCAACAGAACACCGGGGAGCTGTTTTTT.

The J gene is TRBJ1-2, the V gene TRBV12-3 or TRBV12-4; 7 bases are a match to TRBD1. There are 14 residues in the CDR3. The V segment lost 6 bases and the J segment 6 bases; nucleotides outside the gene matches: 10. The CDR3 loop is CASSPNRGLNGYTF. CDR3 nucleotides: TGTGCCAGCAGCCCAAACAGGGGTCTGAATGGCTACACCTTC.

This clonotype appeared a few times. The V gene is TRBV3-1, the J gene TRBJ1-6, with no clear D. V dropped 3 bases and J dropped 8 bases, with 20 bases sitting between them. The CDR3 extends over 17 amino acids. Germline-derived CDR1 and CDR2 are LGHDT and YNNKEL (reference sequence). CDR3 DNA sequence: TGTGCCAGCAGCCACGGCGGACCCTCACGATTTGATTCACCCCTCCACTTT. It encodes CASSHGGPSRFDSPLHF.

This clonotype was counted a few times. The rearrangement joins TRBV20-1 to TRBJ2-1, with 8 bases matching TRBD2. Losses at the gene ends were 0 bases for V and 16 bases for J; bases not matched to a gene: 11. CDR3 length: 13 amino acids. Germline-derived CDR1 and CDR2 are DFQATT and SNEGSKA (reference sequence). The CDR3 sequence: CSARDMTGGLLFF. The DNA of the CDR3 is TGCAGTGCTAGAGATATGACGGGGGGGCTATTATTCTTC.

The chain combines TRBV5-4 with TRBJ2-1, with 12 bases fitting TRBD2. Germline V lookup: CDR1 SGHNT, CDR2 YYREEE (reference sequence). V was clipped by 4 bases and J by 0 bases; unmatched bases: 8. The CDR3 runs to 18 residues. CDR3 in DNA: TGTGCCAGCAGCCCCGGACTAGCGGGGTTAAGCTCCTACAATGAGCAGTTCTTC. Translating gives CASSPGLAGLSSYNEQFF.

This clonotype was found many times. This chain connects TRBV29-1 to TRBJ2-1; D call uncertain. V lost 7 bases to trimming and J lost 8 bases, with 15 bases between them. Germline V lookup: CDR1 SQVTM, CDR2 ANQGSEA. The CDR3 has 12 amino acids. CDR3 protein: CSGVEKLDEQFF. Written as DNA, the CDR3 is TGCAGCGGAGTAGAAAAGTTAGATGAGCAGTTCTTC.